The 22 T cell receptor beta chains in this list originate from one sample, sequenced in a study of blood T cell repertoires in COVID-19. Assay: immunoSEQ multiplex PCR; the TCRdb copy retains only in-frame clones and omits some. This sample yields about 220,000 clones, of which about 80% are seen a single time; roughly 1.3% belongs to the top ten. The material sequenced was PBMCs or T cells enriched from blood (not recorded which). Receptor source: a woman in her forties with acute COVID-19.

The V and J genes are TRBV11-2 and TRBJ1-3; D is possibly TRBD1 (5 bases). This CDR3 has 16 amino acids. Germline lookup yields CDR1 SGHAT and CDR2 FQNNGV. Between the trimmed V and J ends, which lost 2 bases and 0 bases, there was a span of 11 bases. CDR3 sequence: CASSLWEGPSGNTIYF. The CDR3 nucleotides are TGTGCCAGCAGCTTATGGGAGGGACCCTCTGGAAACACCATATATTTT.

The table lists this clone with a few counts. The CDR3 DNA sequence: TGTGCCAGCAGCGCGGGACAGGTCTATGGCTACACCTTC. This sequence encodes CASSAGQVYGYTF. The chain is built from TRBV9 and TRBJ1-2, with 8 bases that match TRBD1. The germline gives CDR1 SGDLS, CDR2 YYNGEE. V shed 3 bases, J shed 4 bases, and the junction held 2 bases outside the gene matches. CDR3 length: 13 amino acids.

V and J are TRBV7-3 and TRBJ2-1; 7 nucleotides agree with TRBD2. Per the germline V gene, CDR1 is SGHTA and CDR2 is FQGTGA. CDR3 length equals 15 residues. V shed 0 bases and J 5 bases; nucleotides not matched to a gene: 4. The CDR3 nucleotides are TGTGCCAGCAGCTTAACGGCTAGCGGTGACAATGAGCAGTTCTTC. It specifies CASSLTASGDNEQFF.

This chain connects TRBV5-1 to TRBJ1-5; tentatively, D is TRBD1 (5 bases). The germline V and J ends were trimmed by 4 bases and 1 base, with 6 bases remaining between them. The germline V gene has CDR1 SGHRS and CDR2 YFSETQ. This CDR3 is 13 amino acids long. The CDR3: CASSQGSNQPQHF. CDR3 coding DNA: TGCGCCAGCAGCCAGGGAAGCAATCAGCCCCAGCATTTT.

V and J are TRBV19 and TRBJ1-5; TRBD1 matches at 11 bases. Per germline, CDR1 LNHDA and CDR2 SQIVND (reference sequence). J was trimmed by 2 bases and V by 6 bases; bases with no gene match: 0. This CDR3 contains 14 residues. In DNA, the CDR3 is TGTGCCAGTAGGGGACAGGGGGGCAATCAGCCCCAGCATTTT. It specifies CASRGQGGNQPQHF.

The V gene is TRBV10-2, the J gene TRBJ2-1; D possibly corresponds to TRBD2 (6 bases). The ends were cut back, 1 base at V and 9 bases at J, with 16 bases in the middle. The CDR3 spans 15 residues. CDR1 and CDR2 (germline): WSHSY, SAAADI. As DNA, the CDR3 is TGCGCCAGCAGTGAGTTGGCGGGACGGGGACCTGAGCAGTTCTTC. This codes for CASSELAGRGPEQFF.

The chain has TRBV5-4 and TRBJ2-3; maybe TRBD1 (6 bases). The CDR3 length is 13 residues. V gave up 5 bases and J gave up 4 bases, with 11 bases separating them. CDR1 and CDR2 (germline): SGHNT, YYREEE (reference sequence). Here the CDR3 DNA reads TGTGCCAGCAGTTCGGACAGTTCAGATACGCAGTATTTT. This sequence encodes CASSSDSSDTQYF.

This clone was seen only once. The chain employs TRBV6-2 or TRBV6-3 and TRBJ1-2, with 7 nucleotides matching TRBD1. The CDR3 runs to 13 residues. After removal of 6 bases from V and 7 bases from J, the junction contained 8 bases not matched to a gene. CDR1 MNHEY and CDR2 SVGEGT come from the germline V gene. The CDR3 loop is CASSPTGPSGYTF. The CDR3 nucleotides read TGTGCCAGCAGCCCGACAGGGCCAAGTGGCTACACCTTC.

This clone was detected only once. The chain is built from TRBV19 and TRBJ1-2, with TRBD1 matching over 10 bases. This CDR3 has 17 residues. V was clipped by 4 bases and J by 4 bases; unmatched bases: 12. Looked up from germline, CDR1 is LNHDA and CDR2 is SQIVND (reference sequence). DNA of the CDR3: TGTGCCAGTAGTAAGACAGGGGGCGCGGACGGCGGCTATGGCTACACCTTC. Protein sequence: CASSKTGGADGGYGYTF.

This chain uses TRBV27 with TRBJ2-7; a weak D match, TRBD2 (6 bases). The length of the CDR3 is 16 residues. V shed 4 bases and J shed 6 bases, with 22 bases lying between them. Germline assignment: CDR1 MNHEY and CDR2 SMNVEV (reference sequence). CDR3 nucleotides: TGTGCCAGCAGTTCCGTCCTAGCGTTGGGGATTTTCGAGCAGTACTTC. Translation: CASSSVLALGIFEQYF.

The chain recombines TRBV28 with TRBJ2-3; maybe TRBD1 (6 bases). Germline CDR1 is MDHEN and CDR2 is SYDVKM. The CDR3 has 15 amino acids. V lost 6 bases and J 3 bases, leaving 16 bases between the germline ends. CDR3 amino acids: CASSLTRGVTDTQYF. CDR3 DNA: TGTGCCAGCAGCTTGACCAGGGGAGTAACAGATACGCAGTATTTT.

V gene TRBV6-1 combines with J gene TRBJ2-6, with D unclear. Germline loops: CDR1 MNHNS, CDR2 SASEGT. This CDR3 has 16 amino acids. V lost 0 bases and J lost 4, with 10 bases in between. The CDR3 region is CASSEAAALGANVLTF. Written as DNA, the CDR3 is TGTGCCAGCAGTGAAGCGGCCGCTCTGGGGGCCAACGTCCTGACTTTC.

J is TRBJ2-1 and V is TRBV6-5, with D possibly matching TRBD2 (6 bases). The length of the CDR3 is 15 residues. Germline V gene lookup returns CDR1 MNHEY and CDR2 SVGAGI. The germline V and J ends were trimmed by 8 bases and 0 bases, with 14 bases remaining between them. DNA of the CDR3: TGTGCCAGCTTAATAGCGGCGAGCTCCTACAATGAGCAGTTCTTC. This sequence encodes CASLIAASSYNEQFF.

The chain joins TRBV6-1 to TRBJ2-2, with a weak D call TRBD2 (5 bases). The CDR3 extends over 13 amino acids. The germline CDR1 and CDR2 sequences are MNHNS and SASEGT. V gave up 5 bases and J gave up 7 bases, with 11 bases separating them. CDR3: CASSSKRFGELFF. CDR3 nucleotides: TGTGCCAGCAGTTCAAAGCGGTTCGGGGAGCTGTTTTTT.

CDR3 sequence: CAWSRTLETQYF. The CDR3, as DNA: TGTGCCTGGAGCAGGACATTAGAGACCCAGTACTTC. The chain employs TRBV30 and TRBJ2-5, with TRBD1 as a possible D gene (5 bases). CDR3 length equals 12 residues. Per the germline V gene, CDR1 is GTSNPN and CDR2 is SVGIG (reference sequence). The V and J ends lost 3 bases and 4 bases respectively, with 9 bases between them.

The chain links TRBV29-1 to TRBJ2-3; 7 bases match TRBD1. Losses at the gene ends were 4 bases for V and 4 bases for J; bases not matched to a gene: 8. Germline CDR1 SQVTM, CDR2 ANQGSEA. The CDR3 length is 14 residues. This chain's CDR3 is CSVVPDREADTQYF. DNA of the CDR3: TGCAGCGTTGTCCCTGACAGGGAAGCAGATACGCAGTATTTT.

The chain uses TRBV6-5 and TRBJ1-1, with no clear D. The CDR3 spans 15 residues. V lost 0 bases and J lost 1, with 9 bases in between. The germline V gene has CDR1 MNHEY and CDR2 SVGAGI. The CDR3 reads CASSYSRRENTEAFF. The CDR3 DNA reads TGTGCCAGCAGTTACTCTCGGAGAGAGAACACTGAAGCTTTCTTT.

The V gene is TRBV7-2, the J gene TRBJ2-6; D gene uncertain. Germline CDR1 and CDR2: SGHTA and FQGNSA. V lost 7 bases and J 2 bases, leaving 12 bases between the germline ends. This CDR3 region has 15 residues. CDR3 bases: TGTGCCAGCATAAGTCGGAGTACTGGGGCCAACGTCCTGACTTTC. Translating gives CASISRSTGANVLTF.

The chain couples TRBV7-2 to TRBJ2-5, with D unresolved. The ends were cut back, 2 bases at V and 5 bases at J, with 12 bases in the middle. CDR1 is SGHTA, CDR2 FQGNSA, per germline. CDR3 length: 14 amino acids. CDR3 coding DNA: TGTGCCAGCAGCTTATCACTCCGCCGGGAGACCCAGTACTTC. It yields the protein CASSLSLRRETQYF.

The rearrangement uses TRBV10-1 and TRBJ2-3; TRBD1 agrees at 8 bases. The V segment lost 3 bases and the J segment 7 bases; nucleotides outside the gene matches: 12. The CDR3 covers 16 residues. Germline V CDR1 and CDR2: WNHNN, SYGVQD (reference sequence). The CDR3 DNA reads as TGCGCCAGCAGTGAAGCTGGACAGGGTGGTTGGAATACGCAGTATTTT. Translated, it gives CASSEAGQGGWNTQYF.

The chain combines TRBV14 with TRBJ2-1; 7 bases are shared with TRBD2. After removal of 1 base from V and 9 bases from J, the junction contained 6 bases not matched to a gene. The CDR3 has 14 residues. The germline V gene encodes CDR1 SGHDN and CDR2 FVKESK. Written as DNA, the CDR3 is TGTGCCAGCAGCCAAGTCGGGGGGTTCGGTGAGCAGTTCTTC. Protein product: CASSQVGGFGEQFF.

This chain links TRBV24-1 with TRBJ2-3; 9 positions match TRBD2. This CDR3 is built from 14 residues. The germline CDR1 and CDR2 sequences are KGHDR and SFDVKD. The V and J ends lost 10 bases and 5 bases, in that order; junction bases with no gene match: 9. The CDR3 DNA follows: TGTGCCACTCCCCTAGCGGGACGGGGAGATACGCAGTATTTT. Translation: CATPLAGRGDTQYF.